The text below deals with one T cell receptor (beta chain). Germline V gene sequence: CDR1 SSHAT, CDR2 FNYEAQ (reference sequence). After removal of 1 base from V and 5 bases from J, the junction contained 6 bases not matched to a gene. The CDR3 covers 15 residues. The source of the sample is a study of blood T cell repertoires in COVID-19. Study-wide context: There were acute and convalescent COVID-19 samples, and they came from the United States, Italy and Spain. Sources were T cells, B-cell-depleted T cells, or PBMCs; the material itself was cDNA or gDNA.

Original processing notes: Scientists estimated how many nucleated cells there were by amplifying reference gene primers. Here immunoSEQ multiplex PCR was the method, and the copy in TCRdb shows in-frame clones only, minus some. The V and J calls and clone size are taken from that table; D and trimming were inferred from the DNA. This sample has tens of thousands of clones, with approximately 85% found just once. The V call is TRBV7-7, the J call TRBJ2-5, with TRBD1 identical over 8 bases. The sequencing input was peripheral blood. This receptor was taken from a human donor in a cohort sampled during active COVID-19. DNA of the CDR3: TGTGCCAGCAGCTTAGGGGGGACAGGTGGGGAGACCCAGTACTTC. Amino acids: CASSLGGTGGETQYF.